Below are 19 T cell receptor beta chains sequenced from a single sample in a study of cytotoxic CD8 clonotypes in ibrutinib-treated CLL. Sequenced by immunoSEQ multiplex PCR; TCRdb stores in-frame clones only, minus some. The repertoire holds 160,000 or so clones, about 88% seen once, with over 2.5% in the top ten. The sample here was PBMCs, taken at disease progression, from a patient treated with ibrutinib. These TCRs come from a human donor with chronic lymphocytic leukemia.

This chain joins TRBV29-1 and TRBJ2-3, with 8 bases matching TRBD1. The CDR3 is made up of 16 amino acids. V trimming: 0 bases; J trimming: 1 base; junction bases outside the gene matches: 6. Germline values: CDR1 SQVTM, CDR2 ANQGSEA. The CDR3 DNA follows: TGCAGCGTTGAAGAACCTCCGGGACAGGGCACAGATACGCAGTATTTT. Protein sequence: CSVEEPPGQGTDTQYF.

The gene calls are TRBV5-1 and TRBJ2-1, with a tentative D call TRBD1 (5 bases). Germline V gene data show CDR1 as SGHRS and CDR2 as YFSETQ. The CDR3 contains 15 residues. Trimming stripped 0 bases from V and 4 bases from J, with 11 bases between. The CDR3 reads CASSLVGQDYNEQFF. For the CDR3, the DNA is TGCGCCAGCAGCTTGGTGGGGCAGGATTACAATGAGCAGTTCTTC.

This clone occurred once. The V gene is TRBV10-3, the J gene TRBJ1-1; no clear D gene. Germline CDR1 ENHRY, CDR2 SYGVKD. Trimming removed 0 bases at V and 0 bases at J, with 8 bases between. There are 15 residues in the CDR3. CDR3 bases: TGTGCCATCAGTGAGTCTATGACTTTGAACACTGAAGCTTTCTTT. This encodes CAISESMTLNTEAFF.

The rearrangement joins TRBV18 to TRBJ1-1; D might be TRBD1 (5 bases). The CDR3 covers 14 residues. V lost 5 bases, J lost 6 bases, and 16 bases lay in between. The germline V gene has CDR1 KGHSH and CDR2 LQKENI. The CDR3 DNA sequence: TGTGCCAGCTCATCGGACACCGTAGAGGCTGAAGCTTTCTTT. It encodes CASSSDTVEAEAFF.

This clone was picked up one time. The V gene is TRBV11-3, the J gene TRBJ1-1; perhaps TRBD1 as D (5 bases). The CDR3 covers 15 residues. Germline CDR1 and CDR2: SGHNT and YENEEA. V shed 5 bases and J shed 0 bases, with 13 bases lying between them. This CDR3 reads CASSKRGAMNTEAFF. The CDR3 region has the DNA TGTGCCAGCAGCAAACGAGGGGCCATGAACACTGAAGCTTTCTTT.

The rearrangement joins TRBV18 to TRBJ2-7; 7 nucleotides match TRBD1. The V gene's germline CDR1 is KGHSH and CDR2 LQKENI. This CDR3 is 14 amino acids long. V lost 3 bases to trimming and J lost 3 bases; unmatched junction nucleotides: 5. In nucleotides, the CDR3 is TGTGCCAGCTCACCCGGGACAGTAAGCTACGAGCAGTACTTC. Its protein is CASSPGTVSYEQYF.

CDR3 amino acids: CASRGAFYEQYF. CDR3 DNA sequence: TGTGCCAGCAGGGGCGCTTTCTACGAGCAGTACTTC. The chain couples TRBV11-2 to TRBJ2-7; D unclear. Germline CDR1 reads SGHAT; CDR2 reads FQNNGV. V dropped 6 bases and J dropped 3 bases, with 9 bases sitting between them. This CDR3 spans 12 amino acids.

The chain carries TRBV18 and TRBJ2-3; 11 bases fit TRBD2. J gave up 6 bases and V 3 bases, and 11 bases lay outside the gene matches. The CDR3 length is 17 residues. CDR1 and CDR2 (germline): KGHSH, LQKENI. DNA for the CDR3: TGTGCCAGCTCACCCGTAGTAGCGGGAGGGAGAGTGGATACGCAGTATTTT. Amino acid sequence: CASSPVVAGGRVDTQYF.

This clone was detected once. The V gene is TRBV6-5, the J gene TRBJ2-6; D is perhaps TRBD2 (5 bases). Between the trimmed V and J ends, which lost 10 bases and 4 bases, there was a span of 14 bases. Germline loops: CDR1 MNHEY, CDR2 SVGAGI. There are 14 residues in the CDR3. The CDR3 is CATGAGPGANVLTF. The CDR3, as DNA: TGTGCCACCGGCGCGGGCCCCGGGGCCAACGTCCTGACTTTC.

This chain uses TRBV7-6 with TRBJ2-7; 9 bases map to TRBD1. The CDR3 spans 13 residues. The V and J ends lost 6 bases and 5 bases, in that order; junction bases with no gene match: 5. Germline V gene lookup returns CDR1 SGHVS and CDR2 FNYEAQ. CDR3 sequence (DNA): TGTGCCAGCAGTCAACAGGGGGCCAACGAGCAGTACTTC. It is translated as CASSQQGANEQYF.

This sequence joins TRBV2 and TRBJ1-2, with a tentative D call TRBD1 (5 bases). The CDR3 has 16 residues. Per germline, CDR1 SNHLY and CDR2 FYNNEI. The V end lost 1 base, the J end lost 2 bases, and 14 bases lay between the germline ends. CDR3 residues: CASSEGLDGGNYGYTF. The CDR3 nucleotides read TGTGCCAGCAGTGAAGGGTTGGATGGGGGGAACTATGGCTACACCTTC. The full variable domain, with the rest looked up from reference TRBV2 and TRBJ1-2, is EPEVTQTPSHQVTQMGQEVILRCVPISNHLYFYWYRQILGQKVEFLVSFYNNEISEKSEIFDDQFSVERPDGSNFTLKIRSTKLEDSAMYFCASSEGLDGGNYGYTFGSGTRLTVV.

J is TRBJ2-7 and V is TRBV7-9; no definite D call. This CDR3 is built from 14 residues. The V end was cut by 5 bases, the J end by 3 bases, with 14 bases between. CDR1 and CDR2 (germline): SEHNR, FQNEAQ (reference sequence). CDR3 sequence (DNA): TGTGCCAGCAGCCGACCTGGCGGTGTCTACGAGCAGTACTTC. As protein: CASSRPGGVYEQYF.

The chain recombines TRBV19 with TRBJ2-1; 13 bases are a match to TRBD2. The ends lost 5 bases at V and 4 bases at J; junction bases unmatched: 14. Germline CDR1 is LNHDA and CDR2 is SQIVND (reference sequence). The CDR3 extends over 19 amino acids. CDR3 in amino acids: CASSPRPTSGRARYNEQFF. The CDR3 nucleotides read TGTGCCAGTAGTCCCCGCCCTACTAGCGGGAGGGCCCGATACAATGAGCAGTTCTTC.

CDR3 in amino acids: CASSTRTVNQPQHF. CDR3 nucleotide sequence: TGTGCCAGTAGTACAAGGACAGTGAATCAGCCCCAGCATTTT. The rearrangement joins TRBV19 to TRBJ1-5, with D tentatively TRBD1 (6 bases). CDR1 and CDR2 (germline): LNHDA, SQIVND (reference sequence). Trimming took 4 bases from V and 4 from J, leaving 11 bases between them. The CDR3 loop spans 14 amino acids.

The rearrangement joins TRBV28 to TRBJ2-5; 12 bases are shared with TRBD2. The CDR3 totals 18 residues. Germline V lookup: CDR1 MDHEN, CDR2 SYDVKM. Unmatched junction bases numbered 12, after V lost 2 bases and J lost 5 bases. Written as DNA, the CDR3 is TGTGCCAGCAGTTTAACGGGACTAGCGGGCCTCAGCGCGGAGACCCAGTACTTC. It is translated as CASSLTGLAGLSAETQYF.

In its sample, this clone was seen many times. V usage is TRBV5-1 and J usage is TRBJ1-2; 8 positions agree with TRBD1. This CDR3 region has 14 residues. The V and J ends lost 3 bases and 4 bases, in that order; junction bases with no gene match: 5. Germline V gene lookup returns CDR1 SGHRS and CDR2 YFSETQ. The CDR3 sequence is CASSSAGGGYGYTF. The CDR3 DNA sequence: TGCGCCAGCAGCTCAGCAGGGGGCGGCTATGGCTACACCTTC.

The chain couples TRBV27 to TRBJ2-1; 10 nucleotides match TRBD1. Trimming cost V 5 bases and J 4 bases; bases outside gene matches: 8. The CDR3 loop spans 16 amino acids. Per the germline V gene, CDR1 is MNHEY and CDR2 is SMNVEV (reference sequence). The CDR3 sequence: CASSAYGTGEYNEQFF. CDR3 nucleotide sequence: TGTGCCAGCAGTGCCTACGGGACAGGGGAATACAATGAGCAGTTCTTC.

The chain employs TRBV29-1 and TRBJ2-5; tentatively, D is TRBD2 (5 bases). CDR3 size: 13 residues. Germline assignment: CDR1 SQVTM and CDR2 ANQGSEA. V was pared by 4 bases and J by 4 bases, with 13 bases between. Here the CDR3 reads CSVVATSGETQYF. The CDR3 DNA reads TGCAGCGTTGTTGCTACTAGTGGAGAGACCCAGTACTTC.

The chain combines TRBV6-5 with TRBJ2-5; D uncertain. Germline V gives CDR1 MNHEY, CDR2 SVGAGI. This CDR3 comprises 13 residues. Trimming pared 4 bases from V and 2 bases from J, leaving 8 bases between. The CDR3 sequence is CASSSITQETQYF. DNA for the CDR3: TGTGCCAGCAGTTCGATCACTCAAGAGACCCAGTACTTC.